This T cell receptor (beta chain) is from a study of blood T cell repertoires in COVID-19. As for the study in general: PBMCs, B-cell-depleted T cells, or T cells were the source of the cDNA or gDNA that made up the material.

TCRdb's table, derived via immunoSEQ multiplex PCR, lists solely in-frame clones and lacks some. This table holds some 150,000 clones, 70% to 90% found once. The CDR3 sequence is 17 residues long. V gave up 4 bases and J gave up 3 bases, with 21 bases separating them. CDR1 is MNHEY, CDR2 SVGEGT, per germline. This chain connects TRBV6-2 or TRBV6-3 to TRBJ2-5; weak D call: TRBD1 (6 bases). The sequence derives from a man in his 60s with acute or convalescent COVID-19. The sequencing input was peripheral blood. The CDR3 coding sequence is TGTGCCAGCAGTTCTTCCCGGTGGCAGGGGTGGGAAGAGACCCAGTACTTC. It translates to CASSSSRWQGWEETQYF.